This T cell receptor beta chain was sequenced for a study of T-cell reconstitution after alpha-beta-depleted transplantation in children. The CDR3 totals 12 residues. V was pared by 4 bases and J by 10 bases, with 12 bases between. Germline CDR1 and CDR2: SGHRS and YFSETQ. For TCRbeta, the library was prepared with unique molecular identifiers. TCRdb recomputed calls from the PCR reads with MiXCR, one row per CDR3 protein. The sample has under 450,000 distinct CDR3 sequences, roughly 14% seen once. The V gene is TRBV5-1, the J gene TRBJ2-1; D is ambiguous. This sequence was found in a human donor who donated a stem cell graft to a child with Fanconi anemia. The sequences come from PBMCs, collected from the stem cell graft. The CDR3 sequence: CASSPPGPEQFF. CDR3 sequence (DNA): TGCGCCAGCAGCCCCCCCGGGCCGGAGCAGTTCTTC.